This paragraph reports one TCR beta chain. Its specificity is not known. Terminally differentiated effector memory CD45RA+ cells were left out of the naive CD8 fraction, which was CD45RO-negative and positively selected for CCR7. Healthy HIV-negative adults with no recent acute infections or vaccinations were recruited as donors. This sample is drawn from a study of shared clonotypes between healthy human individuals. Study summary: The cohort had two women and a few men, ages 18 to 49.

Sequencing used immunoSEQ multiplex PCR; TCRdb keeps in-frame clones, though not all of them. Here the sample spans about 2.1 million clones, 93% being singletons. Study-wide results and limits: Only blood was sampled; tissue repertoires likely differ. An expected dependence of interdonor clonotype sharing on sequencing depth was noted.

The clonotype comes from a man aged 18 to 30 in good health. Some clones in this sample may be carry-over from other donors' samples. Specimen: naive CD8+ T cells from PBMCs.

The chain's CDR3 is CASSLSWGATEAFF. CDR3 sequence (DNA): TGTGCCAGTAGCTTGTCCTGGGGTGCCACTGAAGCTTTCTTT. J is TRBJ1-1 and V is TRBV19; D is unclear. Trimming cost V 6 bases and J 4 bases, with 15 bases left between them. Germline CDR1 reads LNHDA; CDR2 reads SQIVND (reference sequence). CDR3 length: 14 amino acids.